The T cell receptor beta chain under discussion was sequenced for a study of STAT3 mutations in large granular lymphocyte leukemia. Across the whole study: Canonical activating STAT3 mutations were detected in roughly half of the longitudinally sequenced T-LGLL patients.

This table comes from immunoSEQ multiplex PCR, and its TCRdb copy is limited to in-frame clones, with some not included. The profile shows several thousand clones, roughly 79% of them singletons. On this clone itself: Antigen: not known.

The length of the CDR3 is 11 residues. Trimming stripped 8 bases from V and 2 bases from J, with 4 bases between. CDR1 MNHNY and CDR2 SVGAGI come from the germline V gene (reference sequence). Study results and limitations: Every T-LGLL patient had at least one immunodominant TCRbeta clonotype. Some patients had persisting codominant clonotypes that could mask small clones.

Sequenced sample: peripheral blood mononuclear cells. The rearrangement links TRBV6-6 to TRBJ1-5; D call uncertain. This receptor was obtained from a woman aged 40 to 50 with T-cell large granular lymphocyte leukemia. Some clones in this sample may be carry-over from other donors' samples. CDR3: CASGGNQPQHF. The CDR3 nucleotides read TGTGCCAGCGGAGGCAATCAGCCCCAGCATTTT.